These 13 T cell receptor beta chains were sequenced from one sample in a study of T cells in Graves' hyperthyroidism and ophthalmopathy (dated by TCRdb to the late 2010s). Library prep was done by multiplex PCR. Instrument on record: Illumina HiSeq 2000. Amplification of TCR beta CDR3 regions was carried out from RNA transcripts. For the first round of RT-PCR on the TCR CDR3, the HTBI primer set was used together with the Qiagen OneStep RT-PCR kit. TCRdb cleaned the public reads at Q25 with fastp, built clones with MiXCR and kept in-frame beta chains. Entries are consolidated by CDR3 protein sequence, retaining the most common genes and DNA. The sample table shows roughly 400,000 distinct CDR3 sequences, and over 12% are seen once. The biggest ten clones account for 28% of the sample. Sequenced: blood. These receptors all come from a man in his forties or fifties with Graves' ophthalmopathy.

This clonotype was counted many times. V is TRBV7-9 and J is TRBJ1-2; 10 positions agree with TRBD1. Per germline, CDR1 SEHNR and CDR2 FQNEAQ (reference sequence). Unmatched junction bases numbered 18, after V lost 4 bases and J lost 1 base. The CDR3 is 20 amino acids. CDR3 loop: CASSSDLGGRTGGINYGYTF. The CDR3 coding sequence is TGTGCCAGCAGCTCAGACTTAGGAGGCCGGACAGGGGGAATTAACTATGGCTACACCTTC.

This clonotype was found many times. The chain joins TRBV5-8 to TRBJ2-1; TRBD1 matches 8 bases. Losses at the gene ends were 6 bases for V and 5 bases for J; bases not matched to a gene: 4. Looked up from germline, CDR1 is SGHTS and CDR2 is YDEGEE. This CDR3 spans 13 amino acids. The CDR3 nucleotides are TGTGCCAGCACGGGGGACAGGAACAATGAGCAGTTCTTC. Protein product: CASTGDRNNEQFF.

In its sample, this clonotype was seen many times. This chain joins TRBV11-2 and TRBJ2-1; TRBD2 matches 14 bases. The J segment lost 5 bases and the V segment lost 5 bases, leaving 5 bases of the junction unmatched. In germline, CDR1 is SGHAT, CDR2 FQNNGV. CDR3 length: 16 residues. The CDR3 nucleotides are TGTGCCAGCAGCGTCAGGACTAGCGGGAGGAACAATGAGCAGTTCTTC. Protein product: CASSVRTSGRNNEQFF.

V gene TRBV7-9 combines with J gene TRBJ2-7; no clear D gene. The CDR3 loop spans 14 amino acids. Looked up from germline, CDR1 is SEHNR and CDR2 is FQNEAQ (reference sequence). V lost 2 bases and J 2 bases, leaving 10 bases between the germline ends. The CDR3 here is CASSLPVGAYEQYF. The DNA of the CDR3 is TGTGCCAGCAGCTTACCAGTTGGGGCCTACGAGCAGTACTTC.

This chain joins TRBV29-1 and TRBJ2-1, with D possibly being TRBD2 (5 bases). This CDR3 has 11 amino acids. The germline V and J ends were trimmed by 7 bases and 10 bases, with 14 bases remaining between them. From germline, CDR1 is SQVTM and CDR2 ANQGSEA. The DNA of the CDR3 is TGCAGCGGGCGAGAGGCGGGCGAGCAGTTCTTC. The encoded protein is CSGREAGEQFF.

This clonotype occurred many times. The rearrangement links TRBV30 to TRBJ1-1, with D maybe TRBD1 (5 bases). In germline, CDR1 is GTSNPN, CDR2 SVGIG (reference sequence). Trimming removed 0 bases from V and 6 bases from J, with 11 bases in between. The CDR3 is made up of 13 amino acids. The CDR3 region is CAWSVQERAEAFF. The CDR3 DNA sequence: TGTGCCTGGAGTGTACAGGAGCGTGCTGAAGCTTTCTTT.

The chain's CDR3 is CASSPRGLGAGAAQYF. DNA of the CDR3: TGTGCCAGCAGTCCACGGGGTTTGGGAGCAGGGGCGGCCCAGTACTTC. The chain uses TRBV12-3 or TRBV12-4 and TRBJ2-5; D possibly corresponds to TRBD1 (6 bases). The germline V and J ends were trimmed by 5 bases and 9 bases, with 25 bases remaining between them. This CDR3 has 16 residues.

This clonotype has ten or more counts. This CDR3 is CSVEEDKSGYTF. The CDR3 bases are TGCAGCGTTGAAGAAGACAAGTCTGGCTACACCTTC. The rearrangement links TRBV29-1 to TRBJ1-2, with D unresolved. Germline V gene sequence: CDR1 SQVTM, CDR2 ANQGSEA. V was shortened by 0 bases and J by 7 bases, with 9 bases between the two germline ends. CDR3 size: 12 residues.

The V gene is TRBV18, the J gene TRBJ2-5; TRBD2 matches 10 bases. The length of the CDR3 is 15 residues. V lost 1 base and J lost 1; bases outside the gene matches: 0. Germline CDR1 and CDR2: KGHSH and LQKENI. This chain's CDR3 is CASSPRLAGQETQYF. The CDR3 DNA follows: TGTGCCAGCTCACCACGACTAGCGGGCCAAGAGACCCAGTACTTC. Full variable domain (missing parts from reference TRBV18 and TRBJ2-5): NAGVMQNPRHLVRRRGQEARLRCSPMKGHSHVYWYRQLPEEGLKFMVYLQKENIIDESGMPKERFSAEFPKEGPSILRIQQVVRGDSAAYFCASSPRLAGQETQYFGPGTRLLVL.

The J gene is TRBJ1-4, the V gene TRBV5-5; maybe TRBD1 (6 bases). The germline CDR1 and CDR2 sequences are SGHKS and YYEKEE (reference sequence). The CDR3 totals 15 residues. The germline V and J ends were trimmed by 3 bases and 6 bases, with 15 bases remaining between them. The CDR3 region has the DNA TGTGCCAGCAGCTCTCCGACAGGACGGGATGAAAAACTGTTTTTT. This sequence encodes CASSSPTGRDEKLFF.

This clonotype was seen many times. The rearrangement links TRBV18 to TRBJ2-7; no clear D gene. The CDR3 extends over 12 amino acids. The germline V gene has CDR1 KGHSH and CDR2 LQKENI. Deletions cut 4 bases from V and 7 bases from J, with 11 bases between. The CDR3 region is CASSLAEMEQYF. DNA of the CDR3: TGTGCCAGCTCACTCGCCGAAATGGAGCAGTACTTC.

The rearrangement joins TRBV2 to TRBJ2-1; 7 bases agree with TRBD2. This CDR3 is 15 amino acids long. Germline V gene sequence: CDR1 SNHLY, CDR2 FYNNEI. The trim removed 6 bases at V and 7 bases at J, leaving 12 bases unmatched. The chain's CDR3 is CASSRILSAGNEQFF. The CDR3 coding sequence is TGTGCCAGCAGCCGGATTTTGTCAGCGGGGAATGAGCAGTTCTTC.

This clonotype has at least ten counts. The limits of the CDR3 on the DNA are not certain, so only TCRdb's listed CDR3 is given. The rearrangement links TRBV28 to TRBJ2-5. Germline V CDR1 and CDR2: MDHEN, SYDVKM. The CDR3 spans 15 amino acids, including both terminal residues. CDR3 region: CASSSPFGSEETQYF.